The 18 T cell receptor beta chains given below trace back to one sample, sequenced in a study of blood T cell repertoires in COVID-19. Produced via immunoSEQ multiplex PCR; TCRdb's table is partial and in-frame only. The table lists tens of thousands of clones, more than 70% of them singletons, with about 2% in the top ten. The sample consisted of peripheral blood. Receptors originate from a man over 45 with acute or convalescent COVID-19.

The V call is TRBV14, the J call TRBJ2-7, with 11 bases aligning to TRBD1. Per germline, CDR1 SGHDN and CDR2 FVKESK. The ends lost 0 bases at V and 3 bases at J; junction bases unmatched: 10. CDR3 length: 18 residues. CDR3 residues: CASSQDKFGTGGSYEQYF. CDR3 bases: TGTGCCAGCAGCCAAGATAAATTCGGGACAGGGGGTAGCTACGAGCAGTACTTC.

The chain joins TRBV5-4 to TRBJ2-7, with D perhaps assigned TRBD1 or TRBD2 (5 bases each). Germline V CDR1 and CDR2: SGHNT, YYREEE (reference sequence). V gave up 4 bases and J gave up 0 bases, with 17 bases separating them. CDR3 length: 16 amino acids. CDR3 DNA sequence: TGTGCCAGCAGCGTGGGACGGACTCAGAGCTCCTACGAGCAGTACTTC. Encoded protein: CASSVGRTQSSYEQYF.

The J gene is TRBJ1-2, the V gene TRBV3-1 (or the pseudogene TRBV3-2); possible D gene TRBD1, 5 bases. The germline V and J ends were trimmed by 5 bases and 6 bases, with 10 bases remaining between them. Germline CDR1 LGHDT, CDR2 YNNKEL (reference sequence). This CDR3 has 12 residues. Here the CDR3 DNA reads TGTGCCAGCAGCACGACAGAGGATGGCTACACCTTC. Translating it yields CASSTTEDGYTF.

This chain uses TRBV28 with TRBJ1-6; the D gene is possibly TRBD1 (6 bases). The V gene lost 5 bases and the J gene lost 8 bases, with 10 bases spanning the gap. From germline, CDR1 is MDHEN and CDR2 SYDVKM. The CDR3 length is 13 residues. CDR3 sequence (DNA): TGTGCCAGCAGTGGCAGGGGATATTCACCCCTCCACTTT. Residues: CASSGRGYSPLHF.

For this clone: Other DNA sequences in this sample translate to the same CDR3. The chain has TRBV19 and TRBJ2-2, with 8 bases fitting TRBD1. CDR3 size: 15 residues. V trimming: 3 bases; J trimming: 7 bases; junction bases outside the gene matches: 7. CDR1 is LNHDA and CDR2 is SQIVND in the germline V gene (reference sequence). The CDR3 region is CASSMRQGAVGELFF. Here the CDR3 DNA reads TGTGCCAGTAGTATGAGGCAGGGGGCGGTCGGGGAGCTGTTTTTT. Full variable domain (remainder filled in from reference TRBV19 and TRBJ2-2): DGGITQSPKYLFRKEGQNVTLSCEQNLNHDAMYWYRQDPGQGLRLIYYSQIVNDFQKGDIAEGYSVSREKKESFPLTVTSAQKNPTAFYLCASSMRQGAVGELFFGEGSRLTVL.

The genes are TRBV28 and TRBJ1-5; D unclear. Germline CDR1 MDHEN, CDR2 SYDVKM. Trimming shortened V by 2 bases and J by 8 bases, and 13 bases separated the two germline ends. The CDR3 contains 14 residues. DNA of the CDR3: TGTGCCAGCAGTTTAGTAGGTACAGCGGAGCCCCAGCATTTT. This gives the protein CASSLVGTAEPQHF.

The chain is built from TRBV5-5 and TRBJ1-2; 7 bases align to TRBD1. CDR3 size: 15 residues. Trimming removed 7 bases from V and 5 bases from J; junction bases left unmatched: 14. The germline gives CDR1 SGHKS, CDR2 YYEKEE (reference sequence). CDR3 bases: TGTGCCAGCTCCCCTGCCTCGCAGGGGGTATATGGCTACACCTTC. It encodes CASSPASQGVYGYTF.

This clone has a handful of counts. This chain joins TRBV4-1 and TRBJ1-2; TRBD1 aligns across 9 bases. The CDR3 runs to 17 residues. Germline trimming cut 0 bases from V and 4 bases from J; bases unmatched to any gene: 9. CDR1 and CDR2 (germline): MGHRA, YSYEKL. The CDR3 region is CASSQEVGTGSSYGYTF. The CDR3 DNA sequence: TGCGCCAGCAGCCAAGAAGTTGGGACAGGGTCGAGCTATGGCTACACCTTC.

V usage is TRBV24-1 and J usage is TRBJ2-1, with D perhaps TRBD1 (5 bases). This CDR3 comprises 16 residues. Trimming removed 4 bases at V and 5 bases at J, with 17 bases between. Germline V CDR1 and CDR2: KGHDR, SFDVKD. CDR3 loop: CATSDPRTPYDNEQFF. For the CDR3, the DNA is TGTGCCACCAGTGACCCCCGGACACCCTATGACAATGAGCAGTTCTTC.

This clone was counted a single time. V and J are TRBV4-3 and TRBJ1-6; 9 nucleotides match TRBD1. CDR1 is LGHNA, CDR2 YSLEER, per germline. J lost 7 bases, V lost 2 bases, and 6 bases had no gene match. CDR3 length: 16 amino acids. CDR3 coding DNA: TGCGCCAGCAGCCAAAACCCGGGACAGGGCAATTCACCCCTCCACTTT. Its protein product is CASSQNPGQGNSPLHF.

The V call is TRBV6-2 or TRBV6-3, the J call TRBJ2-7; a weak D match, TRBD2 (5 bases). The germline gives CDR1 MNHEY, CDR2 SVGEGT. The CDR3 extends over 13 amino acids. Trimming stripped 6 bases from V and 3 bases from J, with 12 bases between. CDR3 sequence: CASSRPDFYEQYV. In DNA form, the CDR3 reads TGTGCCAGCAGCCGACCGGACTTCTACGAGCAGTACGTC.

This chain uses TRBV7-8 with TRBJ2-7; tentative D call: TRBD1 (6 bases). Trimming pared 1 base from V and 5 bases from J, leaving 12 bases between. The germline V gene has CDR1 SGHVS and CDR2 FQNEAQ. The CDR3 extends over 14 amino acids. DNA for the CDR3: TGTGCCAGCAGCTTAGGACAGGACCACGACGAGCAGTACGTC. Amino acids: CASSLGQDHDEQYV.

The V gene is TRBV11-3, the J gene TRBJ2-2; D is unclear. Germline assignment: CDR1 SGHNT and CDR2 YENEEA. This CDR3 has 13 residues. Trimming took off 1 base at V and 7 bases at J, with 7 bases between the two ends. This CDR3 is CASSLARHGELFF. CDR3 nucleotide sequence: TGTGCCAGCAGCTTAGCTAGGCACGGGGAGCTGTTTTTT.

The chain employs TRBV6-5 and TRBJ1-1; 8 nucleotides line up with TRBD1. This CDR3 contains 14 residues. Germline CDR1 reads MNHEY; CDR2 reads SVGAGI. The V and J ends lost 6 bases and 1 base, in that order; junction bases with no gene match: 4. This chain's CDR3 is CASRGDRRNTEAFF. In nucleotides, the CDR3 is TGTGCCAGCAGGGGGGACAGGAGGAACACTGAAGCTTTCTTT.

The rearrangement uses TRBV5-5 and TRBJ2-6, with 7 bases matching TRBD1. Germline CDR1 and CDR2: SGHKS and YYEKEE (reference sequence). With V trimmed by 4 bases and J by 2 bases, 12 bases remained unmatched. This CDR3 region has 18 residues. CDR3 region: CASSGRTGTLTGANVLTF. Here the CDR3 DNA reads TGTGCCAGCAGCGGCCGGACAGGCACCCTTACTGGGGCCAACGTCCTGACTTTC.

The CDR3 DNA follows: TGTGCCTGGAGTTCAGGCCTCTATGAAAAACTGTTTTTT. Its translation is CAWSSGLYEKLFF. The V gene is TRBV30, the J gene TRBJ1-4; D ambiguous. This CDR3 has 13 amino acids. V lost 2 bases and J lost 6, with 10 bases in between. Germline V gives CDR1 GTSNPN, CDR2 SVGIG (reference sequence). Full variable domain (remainder filled in from reference TRBV30 and TRBJ1-4): SQTIHQWPATLVQPVGSPLSLECTVEGTSNPNLYWYRQAAGRGLQLLFYSVGIGQISSEVPQNLSASRPQDRQFILSSKKLLLSDSGFYLCAWSSGLYEKLFFGSGTQLSVL.

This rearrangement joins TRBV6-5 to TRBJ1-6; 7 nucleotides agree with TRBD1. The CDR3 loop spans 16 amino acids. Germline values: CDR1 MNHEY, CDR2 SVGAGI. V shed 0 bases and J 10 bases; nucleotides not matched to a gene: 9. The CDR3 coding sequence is TGTGCCAGCAGTTACTCGATAGAGGGGGCCCCATCACCCCTCCACTTT. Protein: CASSYSIEGAPSPLHF.

The CDR3 bases are TGTGCCAGCAGCTTAATGTCAGTCACTGAAGCTTTCTTT. Translation: CASSLMSVTEAFF. The J gene is TRBJ1-1, the V gene TRBV11-2; D unresolved. The CDR3 sequence is 13 residues long. V lost 2 bases, J lost 4 bases, and 8 bases lay in between. Germline CDR1 and CDR2: SGHAT and FQNNGV.